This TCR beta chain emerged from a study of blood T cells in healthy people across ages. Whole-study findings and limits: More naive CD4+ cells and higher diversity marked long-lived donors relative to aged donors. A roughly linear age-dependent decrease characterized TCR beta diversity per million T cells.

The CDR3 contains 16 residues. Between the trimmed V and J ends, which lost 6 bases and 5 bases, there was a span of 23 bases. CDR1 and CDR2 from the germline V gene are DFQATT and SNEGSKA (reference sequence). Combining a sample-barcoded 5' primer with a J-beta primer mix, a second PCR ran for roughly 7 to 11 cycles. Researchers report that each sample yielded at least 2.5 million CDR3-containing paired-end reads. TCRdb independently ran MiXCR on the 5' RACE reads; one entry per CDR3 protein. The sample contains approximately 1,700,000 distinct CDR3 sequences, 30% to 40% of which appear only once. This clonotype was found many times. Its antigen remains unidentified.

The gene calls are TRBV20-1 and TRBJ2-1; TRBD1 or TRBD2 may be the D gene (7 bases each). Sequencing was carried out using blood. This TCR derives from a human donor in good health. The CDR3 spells CSAQGGGKSTNNEQFF. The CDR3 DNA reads TGCAGTGCCCAGGGGGGGGGCAAGTCCACCAACAATGAGCAGTTCTTC.